This T cell receptor beta chain was recorded in a study of OX40 agonist ivuxolimab in advanced cancers. The method was immunoSEQ multiplex PCR; TCRdb's version includes in-frame clones alone and lacks a portion of them. The sample includes about 110,000 clones, less than 95% of them seen just once. This receptor was obtained from an adult with an advanced solid tumor such as melanoma, head and neck, liver or kidney cancer. This sample comprised CD4+ or CD8+ T cells sorted from blood, obtained in a trial of the OX40 agonist ivuxolimab.

The CDR3 DNA is TGTGCCAGCAGCTTAGGGGCAGGTTTTCAGCCCCAGCATTTT. It is translated as CASSLGAGFQPQHF. The gene calls are TRBV7-9 and TRBJ1-5; D uncertain. From germline, CDR1 is SEHNR and CDR2 FQNEAQ (reference sequence). CDR3 length equals 14 residues. Deletions cut 1 base from V and 6 bases from J, with 10 bases between.